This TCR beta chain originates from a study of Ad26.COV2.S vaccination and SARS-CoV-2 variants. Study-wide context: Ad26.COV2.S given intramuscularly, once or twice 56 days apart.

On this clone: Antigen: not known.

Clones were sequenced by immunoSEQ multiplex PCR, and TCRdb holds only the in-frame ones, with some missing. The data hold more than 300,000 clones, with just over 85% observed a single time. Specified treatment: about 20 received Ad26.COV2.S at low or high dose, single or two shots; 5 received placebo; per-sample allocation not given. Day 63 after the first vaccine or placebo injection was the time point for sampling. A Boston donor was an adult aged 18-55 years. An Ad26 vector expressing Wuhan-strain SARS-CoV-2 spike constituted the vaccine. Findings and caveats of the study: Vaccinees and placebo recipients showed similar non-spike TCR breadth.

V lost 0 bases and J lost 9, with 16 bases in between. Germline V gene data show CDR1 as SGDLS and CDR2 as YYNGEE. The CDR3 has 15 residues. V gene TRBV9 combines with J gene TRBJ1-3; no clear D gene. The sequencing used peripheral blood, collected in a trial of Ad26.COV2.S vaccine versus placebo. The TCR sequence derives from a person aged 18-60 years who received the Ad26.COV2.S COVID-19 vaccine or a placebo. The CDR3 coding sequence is TGTGCCAGCAGCGTAGCAAGCCACGCGGCCGCCACCATATATTTT. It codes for CASSVASHAAATIYF.